This T cell receptor (beta chain) derives from a study of CD8 T cells in ankylosing spondylitis. Notes on the study in general: Prior literature has documented some motif variants in synovial fluid and blood from reactive arthritis. Reportedly, matched ankylosing spondylitis synovial fluid was significantly enriched for disease-linked clones. Seemingly characteristic of ankylosing spondylitis blood was a TCR beta motif consisting of about 8 highly homologous variants. Clones linked to the disease showed a CD8+ phenotype. They occurred at relatively low frequencies in peripheral blood.

Germline-derived CDR1 and CDR2 are SGHTS and YDEGEE. The CDR3 is 15 residues long. J was trimmed by 9 bases and V by 3 bases; bases with no gene match: 7. This clonotype was seen more than once but under ten times. Its target is unknown. By quantitative 5'-RACE with molecular barcodes, the TCR beta libraries were made. TCRdb re-derived calls from the 5' RACE reads in MiXCR, one entry per CDR3 protein. The sample includes a few hundred thousand distinct CDR3 sequences, 6% to 8.5% of them seen just once. This rearrangement joins TRBV5-8 to TRBJ2-1, with 12 positions matching TRBD2. Sequenced input: blood, either unsorted or a sorted T cell fraction (not recorded which). The origin of this receptor is a male donor with ankylosing spondylitis. CDR3 loop: CASSSGLAGIGEQFF. In DNA form, the CDR3 reads TGTGCCAGCAGCTCAGGACTAGCGGGAATTGGTGAGCAGTTCTTC.